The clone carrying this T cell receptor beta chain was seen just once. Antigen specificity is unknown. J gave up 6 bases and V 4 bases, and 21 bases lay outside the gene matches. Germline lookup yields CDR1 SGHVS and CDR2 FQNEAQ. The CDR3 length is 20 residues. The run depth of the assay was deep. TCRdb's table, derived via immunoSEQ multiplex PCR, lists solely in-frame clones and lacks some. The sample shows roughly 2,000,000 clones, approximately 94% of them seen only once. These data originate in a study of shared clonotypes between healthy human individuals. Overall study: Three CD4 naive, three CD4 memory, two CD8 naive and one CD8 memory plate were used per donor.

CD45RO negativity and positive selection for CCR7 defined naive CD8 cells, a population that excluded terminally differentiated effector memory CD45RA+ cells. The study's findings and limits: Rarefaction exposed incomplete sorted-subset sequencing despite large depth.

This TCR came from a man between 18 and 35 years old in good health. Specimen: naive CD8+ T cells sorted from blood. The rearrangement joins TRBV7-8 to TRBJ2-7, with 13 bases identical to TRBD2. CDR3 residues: CASSWGLAGTSGEIPLEQYF. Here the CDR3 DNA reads TGTGCCAGCAGCTGGGGCCTGGCCGGGACTAGCGGGGAGATCCCACTCGAGCAGTACTTC. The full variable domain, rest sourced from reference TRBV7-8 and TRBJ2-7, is GAGVSQSPRYKVAKRGQDVALRCDPISGHVSLFWYQQALGQGPEFLTYFQNEAQLDKSGLPSDRFFAERPEGSVSTLKIQRTQQEDSAVYLCASSWGLAGTSGEIPLEQYFGPGTRLTVT.